This TCR beta chain emerged from a study of T cells in localized non-small cell lung cancer. Study-level points and caveats: Paired adjacent lung recovered a median around 60 of the top 100 tumor clones. With higher T cell density in blood came longer overall survival. Tumor samples were not multi-region, leaving intratumor heterogeneity unexcluded. Of the tissues analyzed, uninvolved adjacent lung showed maximal T cell clonality, greater than tumor.

Sequenced by immunoSEQ multiplex PCR; TCRdb stores in-frame clones only, minus some. The sample consists of about 70,000 clones, less than 90% of them appearing once. A word on this clone: What it binds is unknown.

Sequences were derived from peripheral blood, sampled before any cancer treatment. This receptor was taken from a male donor aged 60 or over with stage III squamous cell lung carcinoma.

Here the CDR3 reads CASSLEWAGSYEQYF. CDR3 sequence (DNA): TGTGCCAGCAGCTTAGAGTGGGCTGGCTCCTACGAGCAGTACTTC. This sequence joins TRBV7-2 and TRBJ2-7, with D unclear. Trimming removed 1 base at V and 0 bases at J, with 10 bases between. The germline CDR1 and CDR2 sequences are SGHTA and FQGNSA. The CDR3 is 15 residues long.